This TCR beta chain was identified during a study of identical twins. Findings of the study overall: Insertions ran lower in abundant cord blood beta clonotypes, though not in memory repertoires.

It was template switching that added a universal primer site, and there were unique molecular identifiers on the cDNA. TCRdb reanalysed the 5' RACE reads using MiXCR and keeps one entry per CDR3 protein. The data contain more than 400,000 distinct CDR3 sequences, about 16% of them seen just once; the ten biggest clones take up 0.35% to 0.45%. All of the donors were Caucasians in good health. This clonotype was counted only a few times. The antigen is undetermined. These same records also appear under a second study, on yellow fever vaccine responses in identical twins. That work states: Reportedly, the response of twins' T cells to the vaccine seemed partly convergent, partly personalized.

The clonotype originates from a young woman in good health. The sequenced sample was CD4+ T cells sorted from blood.

CDR3: CASSTNNSPLHF. In nucleotides, the CDR3 is TGTGCCAGCTCTACAAATAATTCACCCCTCCACTTT. This chain joins TRBV18 and TRBJ1-6, with no clear D. The CDR3 has 12 amino acids. Germline loops: CDR1 KGHSH, CDR2 LQKENI. V was clipped by 6 bases and J by 5 bases, with 5 bases between them.